What follows are 15 T cell receptor beta chains derived from one specimen sequenced in a study of a mutant IDH1 vaccine in newly diagnosed glioma. Described time point: week 11, during vaccination. It was 300 ug of mutant IDH1 20-mer peptide that made up each vaccine dose, given with topical imiquimod. These TCRs' antigens remain unknown. Sequencing was performed with immunoSEQ multiplex PCR; in TCRdb, only in-frame clones are kept and a portion is missing. Here the sample spans 40,000 to 55,000 clones, roughly 90% being singletons. This specimen consisted of PBMCs, obtained from a glioma patient whose treatment included an IDH1 peptide vaccine. The receptors derive from a man aged 50 to 60 with glioma.

V and J are TRBV6-6 and TRBJ1-5; 7 bases map to TRBD1. CDR1 is MNHNY and CDR2 is SVGAGI in the germline V gene (reference sequence). V dropped 5 bases and J dropped 7; count of bases not matched to a gene: 14. The CDR3 totals 16 residues. The CDR3 reads CASSPTPPGGGQPQHF. The CDR3 DNA sequence: TGTGCCAGCAGTCCAACCCCCCCAGGGGGAGGGCAGCCCCAGCATTTT.

The chain uses TRBV27 and TRBJ1-4; the D is unclear. The CDR3 loop spans 13 amino acids. Germline lookup yields CDR1 MNHEY and CDR2 SMNVEV (reference sequence). The V and J ends lost 2 bases and 11 bases respectively, with 12 bases between them. As DNA, the CDR3 is TGTGCCAGCAGTTTAGGTGCAAGGGCGAAACTGTTTTTT. Protein sequence: CASSLGARAKLFF.

The gene calls are TRBV6-6 and TRBJ1-2, with D unresolved. Germline V gives CDR1 MNHNY, CDR2 SVGAGI (reference sequence). The CDR3 extends over 12 amino acids. V shed 8 bases and J shed 5 bases, with 12 bases lying between them. This chain's CDR3 is CASSTSEYGYTF. The CDR3, as DNA: TGTGCCAGCTCCACCTCCGAGTATGGCTACACCTTC.

The chain recombines TRBV6-5 with TRBJ1-3, with a possible D match to TRBD1 (6 bases). Between the trimmed V and J ends, which lost 2 bases and 0 bases, there was a span of 11 bases. Germline-derived CDR1 and CDR2 are MNHEY and SVGAGI. The CDR3 sequence is 16 residues long. The CDR3 DNA sequence: TGTGCCAGCAGTTACGGACAGTTCAACTCTGGAAACACCATATATTTT. Amino acid sequence: CASSYGQFNSGNTIYF.

The V call is TRBV6-5, the J call TRBJ2-1, with 12 bases matching TRBD1. The CDR3 has 15 residues. Germline lookup yields CDR1 MNHEY and CDR2 SVGAGI. The V gene end was trimmed by 6 bases and the J gene end by 6 bases; junction bases not matched to a gene: 6. The CDR3 sequence is CASSKGQGAGNEQFF. DNA for the CDR3: TGTGCCAGCAGCAAGGGACAGGGGGCCGGCAATGAGCAGTTCTTC.

V is TRBV4-3 and J is TRBJ2-2, with TRBD1 matching 9 bases. Trimming cost V 3 bases and J 3 bases; bases outside gene matches: 5. The length of the CDR3 is 16 residues. Germline CDR1 reads LGHNA; CDR2 reads YSLEER. The CDR3 DNA is TGCGCCAGCAGCCAGCGAACAGGGGGCCACACCGGGGAGCTGTTTTTT. Protein sequence: CASSQRTGGHTGELFF.

This chain connects TRBV28 to TRBJ1-1, with D unclear. V shed 4 bases and J shed 10 bases, with 13 bases lying between them. This CDR3 is built from 12 residues. Germline-derived CDR1 and CDR2 are MDHEN and SYDVKM. CDR3 coding DNA: TGTGCCAGCAGTTCCCCTGGGGTGCGAGCTTTCTTT. Residues: CASSSPGVRAFF. Together with reference TRBV28 and TRBJ1-1, the CDR3 gives the full variable domain: DVKVTQSSRYLVKRTGEKVFLECVQDMDHENMFWYRQDPGLGLRLIYFSYDVKMKEKGDIPEGYSVSREKKERFSLILESASTNQTSMYLCASSSPGVRAFFGQGTRLTVV.

The J gene is TRBJ2-5, the V gene TRBV2; maybe TRBD2 (5 bases). Trimming pared 4 bases from V and 5 bases from J, leaving 11 bases between. Germline V gene sequence: CDR1 SNHLY, CDR2 FYNNEI. The CDR3 has 13 amino acids. CDR3 sequence (DNA): TGTGCCAGCAGTGTGGCCCGCGGGGAGACCCAGTACTTC. The encoded protein is CASSVARGETQYF. Full variable domain (missing parts from reference TRBV2 and TRBJ2-5): EPEVTQTPSHQVTQMGQEVILRCVPISNHLYFYWYRQILGQKVEFLVSFYNNEISEKSEIFDDQFSVERPDGSNFTLKIRSTKLEDSAMYFCASSVARGETQYFGPGTRLLVL.

V is TRBV5-4 and J is TRBJ2-1; 9 bases are a match to TRBD2. V shed 0 bases, J shed 6 bases, and the junction held 4 bases outside the gene matches. The germline gives CDR1 SGHNT, CDR2 YYREEE (reference sequence). There are 15 residues in the CDR3. In DNA, the CDR3 is TGTGCCAGCAGCTTGGACGTAGCGGGGGTCAATGAGCAGTTCTTC. It yields the protein CASSLDVAGVNEQFF.

V gene TRBV5-1 combines with J gene TRBJ2-2; possibly TRBD1 for D (8 bases). Trimming pared 4 bases from V and 3 bases from J, leaving 13 bases between. The CDR3 loop spans 15 amino acids. Germline CDR1 and CDR2: SGHRS and YFSETQ. CDR3 sequence: CASSVQGGYTGELFF. As DNA, the CDR3 is TGCGCCAGCAGCGTACAGGGGGGGTACACCGGGGAGCTGTTTTTT.

This clone is large by share. The CDR3 region has the DNA TGCAGCGTTGAAAAGGGGGATACGCAGTATTTT. It yields the protein CSVEKGDTQYF. The chain has TRBV29-1 and TRBJ2-3; possibly TRBD1 for D (5 bases). Between the trimmed V and J ends, which lost 2 bases and 6 bases, there was a span of 6 bases. Germline V gene sequence: CDR1 SQVTM, CDR2 ANQGSEA. The CDR3 has 11 residues.

This clone is judged medium-sized. The rearrangement joins TRBV5-1 to TRBJ2-5, with 7 bases fitting TRBD2. The CDR3 sequence is 15 residues long. CDR1 is SGHRS and CDR2 is YFSETQ in the germline V gene. J was trimmed by 5 bases and V by 0 bases; bases with no gene match: 7. As DNA, the CDR3 is TGCGCCAGCAGCTTGGAGCGGGGAAGCGGCGAGACCCAGTACTTC. It yields the protein CASSLERGSGETQYF.

The V gene is TRBV30, the J gene TRBJ1-6; weak D call: TRBD1 (5 bases). The CDR3 extends over 13 amino acids. Germline CDR1 is GTSNPN and CDR2 is SVGIG (reference sequence). Trimming removed 1 base from V and 9 bases from J, with 10 bases in between. Here the CDR3 reads CAWSAGTSSPLHF. The CDR3 coding sequence is TGTGCCTGGAGTGCCGGGACTAGTTCACCCCTCCACTTT.

J is TRBJ2-3 and V is TRBV4-1; D is unresolved. The CDR3 extends over 16 amino acids. The V end lost 1 base, the J end lost 0 bases, and 11 bases lay between the germline ends. CDR1 is MGHRA, CDR2 YSYEKL, per germline. CDR3 sequence (DNA): TGCGCCAGCAGCCAAGCGTACAGATATAGCACAGATACGCAGTATTTT. The encoded protein is CASSQAYRYSTDTQYF.

V gene TRBV7-2 combines with J gene TRBJ2-5; 9 bases fit TRBD2. Germline trimming cut 5 bases from V and 7 bases from J; bases unmatched to any gene: 8. Germline lookup yields CDR1 SGHTA and CDR2 FQGNSA. This CDR3 spans 14 amino acids. CDR3 nucleotide sequence: TGTGCCAGCAGCGCGGAGCGGGGGGCACGGACCCAGTACTTC. Amino acid sequence: CASSAERGARTQYF.